What follows are 21 T cell receptor beta chains derived from one specimen sequenced in a study of blood T cell repertoires in COVID-19. Generated by immunoSEQ multiplex PCR, the TCRdb table keeps only in-frame clones and is missing some. Of under 40,000 clones in the sample, approximately 80% are singletons; the top ten hold roughly 14%. The source material was peripheral blood. Receptors originate from a man between 50 and 59 years old with active or convalescent COVID-19.

The chain couples TRBV19 to TRBJ1-5, with 7 positions matching TRBD1. This CDR3 region has 13 residues. J was trimmed by 5 bases and V by 8 bases; bases with no gene match: 6. Germline CDR1 and CDR2: LNHDA and SQIVND (reference sequence). The CDR3 nucleotides are TGTGCCAGTCGAAGACAGGGCGATCAGCCCCAGCATTTT. It specifies CASRRQGDQPQHF.

The CDR3 loop is CASSAAGTGAGNTEAFF. For the CDR3, the DNA is TGTGCCAGTAGTGCCGCCGGGACAGGGGCGGGGAACACTGAAGCTTTCTTT. The chain recombines TRBV19 with TRBJ1-1, with TRBD1 matching over 10 bases. V lost 5 bases and J lost 1; bases outside the gene matches: 10. Per the germline V gene, CDR1 is LNHDA and CDR2 is SQIVND (reference sequence). The CDR3 totals 17 residues.

This chain connects TRBV12-5 to TRBJ2-3; D might be TRBD2 (6 bases). V was cut by 3 bases and J by 2 bases, with 12 bases left in between. This CDR3 is built from 15 residues. From germline, CDR1 is LGHNT and CDR2 FRNRAP. CDR3 loop: CASGFFRGTTDTQYF. CDR3 bases: TGTGCTAGTGGTTTTTTCCGGGGGACCACAGATACGCAGTATTTT.

CDR3 sequence reads: CASSLAGVTEAFF. The CDR3 bases are TGTGCCAGCAGCTTAGCAGGGGTGACTGAAGCTTTCTTT. The chain recombines TRBV7-8 with TRBJ1-1; maybe TRBD1 (5 bases). Germline CDR1 and CDR2: SGHVS and FQNEAQ. The germline V and J ends were trimmed by 0 bases and 5 bases, with 7 bases remaining between them. The CDR3 extends over 13 amino acids.

The chain carries TRBV3-1 (or the pseudogene TRBV3-2) and TRBJ2-1; D is unclear. The ends were cut back, 4 bases at V and 6 bases at J, with 7 bases in the middle. The CDR3 is made up of 12 amino acids. Germline assignment: CDR1 LGHDT and CDR2 YNNKEL (reference sequence). The CDR3 sequence: CASSRSSNEQFF. The CDR3 DNA reads TGTGCCAGCAGCCGTTCTAGCAATGAGCAGTTCTTC.

Only a few counts were recorded for this clone. This chain links TRBV10-3 with TRBJ2-7; the D gene is possibly TRBD2 (5 bases). Trimming left V 0 bases short and J 3 bases short, with 9 bases between. The length of the CDR3 is 14 residues. Germline CDR1 ENHRY, CDR2 SYGVKD. For the CDR3, the DNA is TGTGCCATCAGTGAGTCGGGCGGGTACTACGAGCAGTACTTC. As protein: CAISESGGYYEQYF.

This chain links TRBV5-1 with TRBJ2-2; no definite D call. Looked up from germline, CDR1 is SGHRS and CDR2 is YFSETQ. V lost 7 bases, J lost 6 bases, and 22 bases lay in between. There are 16 residues in the CDR3. This CDR3 reads CASGSTIVGSAGELFF. In DNA form, the CDR3 reads TGCGCCAGCGGTTCCACAATAGTCGGGTCTGCCGGGGAGCTGTTTTTT.

The chain joins TRBV7-9 to TRBJ1-5; D call uncertain. V lost 1 base and J lost 4, with 14 bases in between. This CDR3 region has 16 residues. Germline V gene data show CDR1 as SEHNR and CDR2 as FQNEAQ (reference sequence). DNA of the CDR3: TGTGCCAGCAGCTTAGGGGGAGGGCTAACTAATCAGCCCCAGCATTTT. It codes for CASSLGGGLTNQPQHF.

The chain employs TRBV7-6 and TRBJ2-1; no clear D. CDR1 and CDR2 from the germline V gene are SGHVS and FNYEAQ. This CDR3 has 15 residues. Trimming took off 6 bases at V and 1 base at J, with 13 bases between the two ends. CDR3 region: CASSAVGGSYNEQFF. The DNA of the CDR3 is TGTGCCAGCAGTGCGGTCGGTGGGTCCTACAATGAGCAGTTCTTC.

The V and J genes are TRBV11-2 and TRBJ2-3; D is possibly TRBD1 (6 bases). Trimming left V 3 bases short and J 3 bases short, with 13 bases between. Germline CDR1 and CDR2: SGHAT and FQNNGV. The CDR3 length is 15 residues. The CDR3 here is CASSFGRGRTDTQYF. The CDR3 DNA is TGTGCCAGCAGCTTTGGCAGGGGTAGGACAGATACGCAGTATTTT.

The CDR3 sequence: CAAQGLKSYEQYF. DNA of the CDR3: TGTGCCGCACAGGGTTTAAAGTCCTACGAGCAGTACTTC. The J gene is TRBJ2-7, the V gene TRBV6-5; a weak D match, TRBD1 (6 bases). Germline assignment: CDR1 MNHEY and CDR2 SVGAGI. The V end was cut by 11 bases, the J end by 1 base, with 15 bases between. The CDR3 has 13 amino acids.

The chain employs TRBV15 and TRBJ1-6; no clear D gene. This CDR3 has 16 residues. The V end was cut by 1 base, the J end by 0 bases, with 7 bases between. Germline V CDR1 and CDR2: LNHNV, YYDKDF (reference sequence). The CDR3 region has the DNA TGTGCCACCAGCAGAGGGCGGGACTCCTATAATTCACCCCTCCACTTT. This codes for CATSRGRDSYNSPLHF.

The chain is built from TRBV18 and TRBJ2-2; 10 bases fit TRBD1. This CDR3 spans 18 amino acids. Germline CDR1 reads KGHSH; CDR2 reads LQKENI. V was pared by 2 bases and J by 4 bases, with 10 bases of the junction left unmatched. The CDR3 bases are TGTGCCAGCTCACCAAGCGACAGGGGGCTGTCGGCCACCGGGGAGCTGTTTTTT. This translates into CASSPSDRGLSATGELFF.

This clone was detected once. The chain has TRBV20-1 and TRBJ2-2, with 7 bases matching TRBD1. The CDR3 is made up of 16 amino acids. The V segment lost 3 bases and the J segment 2 bases; nucleotides outside the gene matches: 9. CDR1 and CDR2 from the germline V gene are DFQATT and SNEGSKA (reference sequence). DNA for the CDR3: TGCAGTGCTAGTCCGCCGCGACAGGGTAACACCGGGGAGCTGTTTTTT. Its translation: CSASPPRQGNTGELFF.

The chain links TRBV2 to TRBJ1-2; 7 bases fit TRBD1. The V and J ends lost 6 bases and 2 bases, in that order; junction bases with no gene match: 12. Germline assignment: CDR1 SNHLY and CDR2 FYNNEI. CDR3 length: 16 amino acids. CDR3 nucleotides: TGTGCCAGCAGCCCGATGGCAGGGGGAAGAAACTATGGCTACACCTTC. Translation gives CASSPMAGGRNYGYTF.

This clone was picked up a small number of times. CDR3 residues: CASSPRQGDSGYGYTF. The CDR3 DNA reads TGTGCCAGCAGCCCACGACAGGGGGACTCGGGCTATGGCTACACCTTC. The chain couples TRBV9 to TRBJ1-2; TRBD1 matches 9 bases. The CDR3 runs to 16 residues. In germline, CDR1 is SGDLS, CDR2 YYNGEE. Losses at the gene ends were 4 bases for V and 4 bases for J; bases not matched to a gene: 11.

CDR3 sequence reads: CASSRRDKAEAFF. CDR3 nucleotides: TGTGCCAGCAGTCGCCGGGACAAGGCAGAAGCTTTCTTT. The chain couples TRBV6-5 to TRBJ1-1; weak D call: TRBD1 (6 bases). The CDR3 runs 13 residues. Trimming left V 5 bases short and J 8 bases short, with 15 bases between. The germline V gene encodes CDR1 MNHEY and CDR2 SVGAGI.

This clone was detected only a few times. This chain uses TRBV6-2 or TRBV6-3 with TRBJ1-1, with a tentative D call TRBD1 (6 bases). The CDR3 is 13 amino acids. The germline V gene has CDR1 MNHEY and CDR2 SVGEGT. The V end was cut by 4 bases, the J end by 1 base, with 7 bases between. Here the CDR3 reads CASSLQGNTEAFF. For the CDR3, the DNA is TGTGCCAGCAGTTTACAGGGGAACACTGAAGCTTTCTTT.

This clone has only a few counts. The V gene is TRBV6-5, the J gene TRBJ2-2; the D gene is possibly TRBD1 (5 bases). Trimming left V 5 bases short and J 1 base short, with 11 bases between. The CDR3 length is 15 residues. CDR1 MNHEY and CDR2 SVGAGI come from the germline V gene. The chain's CDR3 is CASSRDSLNTGELFF. Written as DNA, the CDR3 is TGTGCCAGCAGTCGCGACAGTCTGAACACCGGGGAGCTGTTTTTT.

V usage is TRBV3-1 (or the pseudogene TRBV3-2) and J usage is TRBJ1-2, with D perhaps matching TRBD1 (6 bases). Germline V gives CDR1 LGHDT, CDR2 YNNKEL (reference sequence). Trimming cost V 0 bases and J 7 bases, with 24 bases left between them. The CDR3 consists of 18 residues. CDR3 DNA: TGTGCCAGCAGCCAAGATTCCAGTGCTGGCGGGGGCTTTGGTGGCTACACCTTC. Residues: CASSQDSSAGGGFGGYTF.

The chain's CDR3 is CASSVALGTGSEKLFF. The CDR3, as DNA: TGTGCCAGCAGCGTAGCTTTGGGGACAGGGTCCGAAAAACTGTTTTTT. The chain joins TRBV9 to TRBJ1-4; TRBD1 aligns across 9 bases. Germline CDR1 and CDR2: SGDLS and YYNGEE. The CDR3 totals 16 residues. Trimming removed 0 bases from V and 8 bases from J; junction bases left unmatched: 8.